What follows are 12 T cell receptor beta chains derived from one specimen sequenced in a study of vaccination and CD4 T cells after COVID-19. The Oncomine TCR Beta short-read assay sequenced DNA from cultured CD4+ T cells. Each CDR3 protein is one row after TCRdb ran MiXCR on the PCR reads. The repertoire includes approximately 15,000 distinct CDR3 sequences, roughly 43% of them detected once, and 12% sits in the top ten. The antigens of these receptors remain unknown. As for treatment: roughly 10-day PBMC culture with coronavirus spike peptide pools or control peptides (ViraFEST assay). The sample taken for sequencing was CD4+ T cells from blood, cultured in vitro. These receptors all stem from a human donor who had recovered from COVID-19.

This chain links TRBV28 with TRBJ2-7; 9 bases align to TRBD1. Germline values: CDR1 MDHEN, CDR2 SYDVKM. The V segment lost 5 bases and the J segment 6 bases; nucleotides outside the gene matches: 11. This CDR3 has 15 residues. The CDR3 is CASSLPTGGPLEQYF. DNA for the CDR3: TGTGCCAGCAGTCTCCCCACAGGGGGCCCCCTCGAGCAGTACTTC.

The table lists this clonotype with a few counts. V and J are TRBV2 and TRBJ1-1; D is uncertain. Between the trimmed V and J ends, which lost 4 bases and 5 bases, there was a span of 11 bases. The CDR3 sequence is 13 residues long. Germline values: CDR1 SNHLY, CDR2 FYNNEI. The CDR3 nucleotides are TGTGCCAGCAGTGTAGGTGGGAGGACTGAAGCTTTCTTT. This sequence encodes CASSVGGRTEAFF.

The chain has TRBV28 and TRBJ2-5, with D possibly called TRBD1 or TRBD2 (5 bases each). Germline V gene data show CDR1 as MDHEN and CDR2 as SYDVKM. V lost 5 bases, J lost 5 bases, and 18 bases lay in between. The CDR3 runs to 15 residues. Written as DNA, the CDR3 is TGTGCCAGCAGTCCCCGGGGCTTAGGCAAGGAGACCCAGTACTTC. Amino acid sequence: CASSPRGLGKETQYF.

This clonotype was found a few times. The gene calls are TRBV28 and TRBJ1-5; D unclear. The CDR3 contains 15 residues. V was trimmed by 6 bases and J by 2 bases, leaving 14 bases between them. Germline V gene sequence: CDR1 MDHEN, CDR2 SYDVKM. As DNA, the CDR3 is TGTGCCAGCAGAACATTCGCCCCTGGCAATCAGCCCCAGCATTTT. This sequence encodes CASRTFAPGNQPQHF.

The chain combines TRBV6-2 or TRBV6-3 with TRBJ2-7; 9 bases align to TRBD1. Germline V gene sequence: CDR1 MNHEY, CDR2 SVGEGT. The ends lost 3 bases at V and 1 base at J; junction bases unmatched: 7. The CDR3 loop spans 16 amino acids. The CDR3 region has the DNA TGTGCCAGCAGTTATAGACGGACAGGGGCTTCCTACGAGCAGTACTTC. Its protein is CASSYRRTGASYEQYF.

The J gene is TRBJ2-3, the V gene TRBV11-3; perhaps TRBD2 as D (5 bases). V gave up 5 bases and J gave up 2 bases, with 14 bases separating them. CDR3 length equals 15 residues. Germline assignment: CDR1 SGHNT and CDR2 YENEEA. The CDR3 reads CASSLGAGYTDTQYF. The CDR3 DNA is TGTGCCAGCAGCCTGGGAGCCGGGTACACAGATACGCAGTATTTT.

This clonotype has just a few counts. V is TRBV2 and J is TRBJ1-1; perhaps TRBD1 as D (6 bases). Trimming removed 6 bases from V and 1 base from J, with 12 bases in between. The CDR3 is 14 amino acids. Germline loops: CDR1 SNHLY, CDR2 FYNNEI. CDR3 sequence reads: CASSLQGPNTEAFF. The CDR3 region has the DNA TGTGCCAGCAGCCTACAGGGCCCGAACACTGAAGCTTTCTTT.

This clonotype was observed a handful of times. The CDR3 DNA is TGTGCCACCAGCAGAGATATTATGGGACAGAGCTACGAGCAGTACTTC. Encoded protein: CATSRDIMGQSYEQYF. The chain is built from TRBV15 and TRBJ2-7; 7 bases map to TRBD1. V lost 0 bases to trimming and J lost 3 bases; unmatched junction nucleotides: 8. The CDR3 totals 16 residues. Germline loops: CDR1 LNHNV, CDR2 YYDKDF (reference sequence).

The chain links TRBV6-1 to TRBJ1-5; 7 bases map to TRBD1. CDR3 length: 15 residues. The V gene's germline CDR1 is MNHNS and CDR2 SASEGT. The J segment lost 6 bases and the V segment lost 7 bases, leaving 12 bases of the junction unmatched. In DNA form, the CDR3 reads TGTGCCAGCACCGATTCAAGGGGGCGGGTTCAGCCCCAGCATTTT. The encoded protein is CASTDSRGRVQPQHF.

The genes are TRBV18 and TRBJ2-1; 10 bases line up with TRBD2. The tail of the sequence fits TRBJ2-7 better, so the J call may be wrong. The CDR3 loop spans 14 amino acids. Germline V lookup: CDR1 KGHSH, CDR2 LQKENI. The CDR3 loop reads CASSTQRGGPEQYF. CDR3 nucleotide sequence: TGTGCCAGCTCGACCCAGCGGGGGGGCCCCGAGCAGTACTTC.

The gene calls are TRBV2 and TRBJ1-5; TRBD1 is a possible D gene (6 bases). Trimming cost V 3 bases and J 3 bases, with 12 bases left between them. From germline, CDR1 is SNHLY and CDR2 FYNNEI. CDR3 length: 15 amino acids. As DNA, the CDR3 is TGTGCCAGCAGTGACAGGGGCGCTAACAATCAGCCCCAGCATTTT. It encodes CASSDRGANNQPQHF.

This clonotype was observed a few times. V and J are TRBV6-1 and TRBJ2-3; 16 bases are shared with TRBD2. Germline CDR1 reads MNHNS; CDR2 reads SASEGT. J was trimmed by 0 bases and V by 6 bases; bases with no gene match: 6. CDR3 length: 18 residues. The CDR3 here is CASSPGTSGGGSTDTQYF. DNA of the CDR3: TGTGCCAGCAGCCCCGGGACTAGCGGGGGGGGAAGCACAGATACGCAGTATTTT.